This section outlines one T cell receptor beta chain sequence together with its context. This entry comes from a study of blood T cells in healthy people across ages. Study at large: Capture by template switching was about one barcoded beta molecule per two T cells.

A second PCR, run for about 6 to 11 cycles, used a sample-barcoded 5' primer plus a J-beta primer mix. Tagging of each cDNA molecule was performed by a template-switch adaptor with 12 random nucleotides. TCRdb itself ran the 5' RACE reads through MiXCR, one entry per CDR3 protein. The sample holds around 850,000 distinct CDR3 sequences, 35% to 40% seen once. The CDR3 contains 16 residues. Per the germline V gene, CDR1 is SGDLS and CDR2 is YYNGEE. The V segment lost 7 bases and the J segment 3 bases; nucleotides outside the gene matches: 11. The rearrangement uses TRBV9 and TRBJ2-1, with TRBD2 matching over 9 bases. The sequenced sample was blood. This TCR was recovered from a man between 18 and 29 years old in good health. CDR3 bases: TGTGCCAGCGGATCAGTTAGCGGGAGAAGCTACAATGAGCAGTTCTTC. Encoded protein: CASGSVSGRSYNEQFF.